The present T cell receptor beta chain was sequenced within a study of technical replicates of blood from four donors (dated by TCRdb to the late 2010s). This clone occurred once. Its antigen is not yet known. Within one base of it there is no much larger clone, and no base qualities were kept. Library construction relied on the immunoSEQ multiplex PCR assay. Drawn from immuneACCESS, this table holds only the in-frame rearrangements with V and J called that TCRdb kept. Clones are partly lost; checked studies trace under half to an unresolved V gene and leave the rest unexplained. The sample contains around 76,000 clones, over 95% of them found a single time. The ten largest clones take up less than 0.25% of the sample. This TCR was recovered from a human donor in good health. The specimen sequenced was T cells isolated from PBMCs.

In nucleotide form, the sequence is TGCAGCGTTGACAGAGAGAACAGTCCCTACAATGAGCAGTTCTTC. It specifies CSVDRENSPYNEQFF. The receptor chain draws on TRBV29-1 and TRBJ2-1, with the D gene not confidently named. CDR1 and CDR2 are drawn from the germline V gene: SQVTM, ANQGSEA. V lost 3 bases and J lost 2 bases; the stretch between them is 14 bases long. Reading from cysteine to phenylalanine, the CDR3 counts 15 amino acids. The retained sequence is limited to the CDR3, 45 bases, with the frame set at the first base.